This TCR beta chain was profiled in a study of blood T cell repertoires in COVID-19 (dated by TCRdb to 2019 to 2021). Concerning the study at large: The collaborator samples originated in the United States, Italy and Spain and spanned the acute and convalescent phases of COVID-19. The material from the prospective study consisted of cDNA or gDNA derived from T cells, B-cell-depleted T cells, or PBMCs. Deeply sampled blood TCRbeta repertoires from subjects exposed to, actively infected with, or recovered from COVID-19 were included in the dataset. A freely available public database, intended as a resource for researchers studying the immune response to SARS-CoV-2, is where the repertoires were released. The samples were drawn from two sources: the first 160 participants of the ongoing ImmuneRACE study, and over 1,000 subjects contributed by 6 global collaborators. Sample metadata almost always included a de-identified subject ID, COVID-19 status, age in years and sex. HLA class I and class II types, where available, came from metadata supplied by the sample provider rather than from assay-based typing. Here is what the overall study found, with its caveats: The quantity of clinical and demographic metadata differed by source and by participant and was supplied without curation.

Here V drops 4 bases and J drops 6 bases, and the junction holds 6 bases not matched to any gene. The germline V gene (reference sequence) gives CDR1 as MNHEY and CDR2 as SMNVEV. The CDR3 holds 15 amino acids from the cysteine to the phenylalanine. The only DNA kept is the CDR3, 45 bases in frame from the first base. This clone appeared a few times. The clone's antigen remains unknown. No base qualities exist here, and no much larger clone lies one base off it. TCRbeta CDR3 regions were amplified from genomic DNA by means of the immunoSEQ Assay, a bias-controlled multiplex PCR. Per the original workflow: Nucleated cell counts per sample were estimated from amplification of reference gene primers within the assay. To quantify the absolute abundance of each unique TCRbeta CDR3 rearrangement, sequence reads were collapsed and filtered. For each sample, productive Simpson clonality was calculated as the square root of Simpson's diversity index across productive rearrangements. TCRdb re-hosts the immuneACCESS table, in-frame sequences only. Its copies lack some clones; in the studies checked, an unresolved V gene accounts for under half of them, and the cause for the rest is not known. V and J calls and clone size are as listed in that table; D and trimming were resolved from the DNA. The sample yields some 150,000 clones; about nine tenths were counted once. Around 1.6% of the sample is in the top ten clones.

Each collaborating institution followed its own protocols to collect whole blood in K2EDTA tubes. For TCRbeta analysis, collaborator samples were shipped as frozen whole blood, as isolated PBMCs, or as DNA extracted from either sample type. Sequenced sample: peripheral blood. Recombination linked TRBV27 to TRBJ1-6; 7 nucleotides in the junction match TRBD1. The TCR comes from a woman between 50 and 59 years old with acute or convalescent COVID-19. The bases read TGTGCCAGCAGTTCTTGGACAGGTACTAATTCACCCCTCCACTTT. Translation gives CASSSWTGTNSPLHF.